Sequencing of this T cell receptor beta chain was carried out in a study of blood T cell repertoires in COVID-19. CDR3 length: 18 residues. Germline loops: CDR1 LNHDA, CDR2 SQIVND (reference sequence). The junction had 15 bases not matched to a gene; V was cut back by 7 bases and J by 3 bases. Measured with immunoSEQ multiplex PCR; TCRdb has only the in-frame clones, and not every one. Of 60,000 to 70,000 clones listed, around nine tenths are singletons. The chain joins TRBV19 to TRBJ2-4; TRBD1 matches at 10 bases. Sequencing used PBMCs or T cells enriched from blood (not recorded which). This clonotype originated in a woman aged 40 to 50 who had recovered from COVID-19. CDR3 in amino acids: CASKSISTGGRGKNIQYF. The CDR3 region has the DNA TGTGCCAGTAAATCAATTTCGACAGGGGGCAGAGGCAAAAACATTCAGTACTTC.